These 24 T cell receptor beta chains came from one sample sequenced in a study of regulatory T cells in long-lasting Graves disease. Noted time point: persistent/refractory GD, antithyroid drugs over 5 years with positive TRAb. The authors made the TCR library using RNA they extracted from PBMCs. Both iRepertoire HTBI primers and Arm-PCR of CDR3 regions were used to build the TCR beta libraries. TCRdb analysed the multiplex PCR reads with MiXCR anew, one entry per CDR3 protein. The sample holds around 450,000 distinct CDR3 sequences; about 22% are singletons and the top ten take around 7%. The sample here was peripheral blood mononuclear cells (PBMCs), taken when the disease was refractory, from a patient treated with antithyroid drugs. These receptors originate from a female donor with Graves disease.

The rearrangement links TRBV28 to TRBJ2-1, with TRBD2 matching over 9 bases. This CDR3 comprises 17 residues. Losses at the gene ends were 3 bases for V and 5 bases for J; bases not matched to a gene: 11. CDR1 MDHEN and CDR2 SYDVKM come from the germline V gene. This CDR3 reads CASSLPQAGGFNNEQFF. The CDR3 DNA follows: TGTGCCAGCAGTTTGCCCCAGGCGGGGGGGTTTAACAATGAGCAGTTCTTC.

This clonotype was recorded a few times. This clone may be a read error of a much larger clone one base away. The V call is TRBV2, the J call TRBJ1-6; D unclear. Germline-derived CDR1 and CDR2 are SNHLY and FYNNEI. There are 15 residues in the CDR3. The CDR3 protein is CASSSTSSYNPPLHF. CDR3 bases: TGTGCCAGCAGTTCCACGAGCTCCTATAATCCACCCCTCCACTTT.

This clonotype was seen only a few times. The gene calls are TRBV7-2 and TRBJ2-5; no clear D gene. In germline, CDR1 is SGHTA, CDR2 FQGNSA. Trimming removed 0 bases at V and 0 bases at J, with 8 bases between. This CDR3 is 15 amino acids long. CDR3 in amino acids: CASSLAVQYQETQYF. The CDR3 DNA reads TGTGCCAGCAGCTTAGCGGTGCAGTACCAAGAGACCCAGTACTTC. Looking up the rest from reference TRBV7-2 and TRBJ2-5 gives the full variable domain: GAGVSQSPSNKVTEKGKDVELRCDPISGHTALYWYRQSLGQGLEFLIYFQGNSAPDKSGLPSDRFSAERTGGSVSTLTIQRTQQEDSAVYLCASSLAVQYQETQYFGPGTRLLVL.

The CDR3 protein is CASSPRQGLGYTF. The DNA for the CDR3 is TGTGCCAGCAGTCCCCGACAGGGTCTTGGCTACACCTTC. The chain employs TRBV27 and TRBJ1-2; TRBD1 agrees at 7 bases. The CDR3 is 13 amino acids. The V and J ends lost 5 bases and 7 bases, in that order; junction bases with no gene match: 7. CDR1 is MNHEY, CDR2 SMNVEV, per germline (reference sequence).

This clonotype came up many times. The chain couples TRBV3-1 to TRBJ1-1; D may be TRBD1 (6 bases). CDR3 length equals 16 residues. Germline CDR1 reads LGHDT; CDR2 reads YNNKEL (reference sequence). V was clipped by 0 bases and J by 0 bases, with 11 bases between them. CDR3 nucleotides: TGTGCCAGCAGCCAAGATCGGGACACCATGAACACTGAAGCTTTCTTT. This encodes CASSQDRDTMNTEAFF.

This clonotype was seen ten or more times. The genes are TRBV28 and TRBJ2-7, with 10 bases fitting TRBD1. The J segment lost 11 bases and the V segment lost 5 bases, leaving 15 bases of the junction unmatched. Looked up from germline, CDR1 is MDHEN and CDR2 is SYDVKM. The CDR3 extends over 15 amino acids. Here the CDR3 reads CASSSHLSGTGAKYF. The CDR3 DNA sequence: TGTGCCAGCAGTAGCCATCTCTCCGGGACAGGGGCGAAGTACTTC. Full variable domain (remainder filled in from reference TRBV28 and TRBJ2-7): DVKVTQSSRYLVKRTGEKVFLECVQDMDHENMFWYRQDPGLGLRLIYFSYDVKMKEKGDIPEGYSVSREKKERFSLILESASTNQTSMYLCASSSHLSGTGAKYFGPGTRLTVT.

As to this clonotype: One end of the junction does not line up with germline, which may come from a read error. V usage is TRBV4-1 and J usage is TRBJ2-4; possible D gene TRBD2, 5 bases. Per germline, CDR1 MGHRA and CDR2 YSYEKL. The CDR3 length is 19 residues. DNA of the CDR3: TGCGCCAGCAGCCAAGTTCCCACTCTAGGACTGATCGACTCGAACACTCAGTACTTC. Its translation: CASSQVPTLGLIDSNTQYF.

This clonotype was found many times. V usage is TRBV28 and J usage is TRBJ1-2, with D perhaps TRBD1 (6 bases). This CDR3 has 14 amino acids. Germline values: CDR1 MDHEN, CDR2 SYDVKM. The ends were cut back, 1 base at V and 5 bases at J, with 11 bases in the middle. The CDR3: CASSLLDSFYGYTF. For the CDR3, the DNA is TGTGCCAGCAGTTTATTGGACAGTTTTTATGGCTACACCTTC.

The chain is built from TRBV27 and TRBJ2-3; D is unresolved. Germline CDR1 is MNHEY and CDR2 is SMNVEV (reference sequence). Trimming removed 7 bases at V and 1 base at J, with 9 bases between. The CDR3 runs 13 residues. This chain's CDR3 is CASTMRGTDTQYF. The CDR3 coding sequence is TGTGCCAGCACAATGAGAGGCACAGATACGCAGTATTTT.

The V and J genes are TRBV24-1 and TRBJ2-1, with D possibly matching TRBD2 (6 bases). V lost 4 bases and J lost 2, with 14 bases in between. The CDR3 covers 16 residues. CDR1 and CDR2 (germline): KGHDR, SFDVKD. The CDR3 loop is CATSEGRDRPYNEQFF. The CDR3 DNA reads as TGTGCCACCAGTGAGGGGCGGGACCGGCCCTACAATGAGCAGTTCTTC.

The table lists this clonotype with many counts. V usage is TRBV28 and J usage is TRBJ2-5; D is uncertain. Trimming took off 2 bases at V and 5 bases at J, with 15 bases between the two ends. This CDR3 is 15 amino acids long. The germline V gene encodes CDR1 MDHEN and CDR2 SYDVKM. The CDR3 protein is CASSLTEHRVETQYF. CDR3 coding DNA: TGTGCCAGCAGTTTAACGGAGCACCGGGTGGAGACCCAGTACTTC.

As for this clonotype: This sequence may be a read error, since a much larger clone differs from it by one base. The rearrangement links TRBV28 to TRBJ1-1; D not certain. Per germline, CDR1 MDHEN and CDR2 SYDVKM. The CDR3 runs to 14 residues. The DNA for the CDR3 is TGTACCAGCAGTTTGAGGTTTCCGAACACTGAAGCTTTCTTT. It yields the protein CTSSLRFPNTEAFF.

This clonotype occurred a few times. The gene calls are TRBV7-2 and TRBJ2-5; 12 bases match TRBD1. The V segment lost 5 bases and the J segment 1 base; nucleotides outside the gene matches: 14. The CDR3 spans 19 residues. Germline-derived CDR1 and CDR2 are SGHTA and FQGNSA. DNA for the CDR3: TGTGCCAGCAGCGCACCCGGGACAGGGGGCCCTAGACCCCAAGAGACCCAGTACTTC. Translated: CASSAPGTGGPRPQETQYF.

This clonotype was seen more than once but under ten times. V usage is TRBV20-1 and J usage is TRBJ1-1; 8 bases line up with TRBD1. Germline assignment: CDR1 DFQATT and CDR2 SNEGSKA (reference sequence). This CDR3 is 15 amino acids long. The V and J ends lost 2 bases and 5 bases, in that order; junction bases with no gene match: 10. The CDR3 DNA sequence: TGCAGTGCTAGAAATAGACAGGGGAGTTGGACTGAAGCTTTCTTT. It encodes CSARNRQGSWTEAFF.

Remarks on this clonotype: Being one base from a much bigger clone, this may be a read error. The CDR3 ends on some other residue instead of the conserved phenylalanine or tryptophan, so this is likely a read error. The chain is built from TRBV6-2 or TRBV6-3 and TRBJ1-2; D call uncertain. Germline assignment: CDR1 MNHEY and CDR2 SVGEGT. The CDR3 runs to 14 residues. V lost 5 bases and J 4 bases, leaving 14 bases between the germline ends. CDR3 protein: CASSEVKGTYGYTL. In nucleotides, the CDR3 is TGTGCCAGCAGTGAAGTAAAGGGCACCTATGGCTACACCTTA.

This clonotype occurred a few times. The CDR3 DNA reads TGTGCCAGCAGCTTAGGCGGGAGTGGGGTTGAGCAGTTCTTC. It translates to CASSLGGSGVEQFF. The chain employs TRBV7-9 and TRBJ2-5; TRBD2 matches 7 bases. The DNA end is a closer match to TRBJ2-1, so the J assignment may be wrong. The CDR3 is 14 residues long. The germline V gene has CDR1 SEHNR and CDR2 FQNEAQ (reference sequence).

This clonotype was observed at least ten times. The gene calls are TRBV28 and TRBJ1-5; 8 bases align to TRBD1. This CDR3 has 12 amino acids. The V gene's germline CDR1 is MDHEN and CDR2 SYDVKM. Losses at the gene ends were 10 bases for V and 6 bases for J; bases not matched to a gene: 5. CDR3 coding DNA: TGTGCCACAACGGACAGGGCTCAGCCCCAGCATTTT. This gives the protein CATTDRAQPQHF.

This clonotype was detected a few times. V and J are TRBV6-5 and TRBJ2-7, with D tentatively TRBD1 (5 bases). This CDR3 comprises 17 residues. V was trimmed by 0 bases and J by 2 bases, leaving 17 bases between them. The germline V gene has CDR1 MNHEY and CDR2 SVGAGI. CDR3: CASSYSLRGQNPYEQYF. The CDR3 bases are TGTGCCAGCAGTTACTCCCTCCGCGGACAAAATCCCTACGAGCAGTACTTC.

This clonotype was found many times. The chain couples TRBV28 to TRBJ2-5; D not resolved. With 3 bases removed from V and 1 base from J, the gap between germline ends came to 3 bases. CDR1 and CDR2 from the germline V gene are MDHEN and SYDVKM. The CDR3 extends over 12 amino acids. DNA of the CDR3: TGTGCCAGCAGTTTTGGCCAAGAGACCCAGTACTTC. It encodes CASSFGQETQYF.

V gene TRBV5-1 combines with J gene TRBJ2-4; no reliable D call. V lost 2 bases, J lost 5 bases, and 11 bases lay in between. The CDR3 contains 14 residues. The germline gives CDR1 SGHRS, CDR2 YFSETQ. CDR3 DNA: TGCGCCAGCAGCTTCCAACGGAAGGAAAACATTCAGTACTTC. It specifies CASSFQRKENIQYF.

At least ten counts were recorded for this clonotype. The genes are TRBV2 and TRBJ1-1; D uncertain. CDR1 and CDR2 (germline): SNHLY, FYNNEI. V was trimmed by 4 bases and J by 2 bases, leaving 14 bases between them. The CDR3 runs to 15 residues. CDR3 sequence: CASSGSAGSNTEAFF. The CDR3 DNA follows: TGTGCCAGCAGTGGGTCGGCAGGTAGCAACACTGAAGCTTTCTTT.

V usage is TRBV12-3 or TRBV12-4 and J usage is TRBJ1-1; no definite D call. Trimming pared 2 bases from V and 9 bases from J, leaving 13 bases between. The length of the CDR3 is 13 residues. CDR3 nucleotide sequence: TGTGCCAGCAGTTTAACCGGGGTCGTAAAAGCTTTCTTT. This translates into CASSLTGVVKAFF.

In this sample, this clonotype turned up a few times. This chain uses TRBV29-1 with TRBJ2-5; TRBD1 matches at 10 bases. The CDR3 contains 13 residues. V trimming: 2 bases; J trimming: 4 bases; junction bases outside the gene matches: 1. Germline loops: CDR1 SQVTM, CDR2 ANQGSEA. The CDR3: CSVEWDRGETQYF. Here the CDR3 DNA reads TGCAGCGTTGAATGGGACAGGGGAGAGACCCAGTACTTC. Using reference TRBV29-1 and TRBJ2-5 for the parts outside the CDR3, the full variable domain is SAVISQKPSRDICQRGTSLTIQCQVDSQVTMMFWYRQQPGQSLTLIATANQGSEATYESGFVIDKFPISRPNLTFSTLTVSNMSPEDSSIYLCSVEWDRGETQYFGPGTRLLVL.

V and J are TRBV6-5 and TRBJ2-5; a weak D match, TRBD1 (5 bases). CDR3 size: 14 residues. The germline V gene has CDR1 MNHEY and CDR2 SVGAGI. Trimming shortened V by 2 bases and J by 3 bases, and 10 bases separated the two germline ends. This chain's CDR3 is CASSYGAAKETQYF. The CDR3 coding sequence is TGTGCCAGCAGTTACGGGGCTGCGAAAGAGACCCAGTACTTC.